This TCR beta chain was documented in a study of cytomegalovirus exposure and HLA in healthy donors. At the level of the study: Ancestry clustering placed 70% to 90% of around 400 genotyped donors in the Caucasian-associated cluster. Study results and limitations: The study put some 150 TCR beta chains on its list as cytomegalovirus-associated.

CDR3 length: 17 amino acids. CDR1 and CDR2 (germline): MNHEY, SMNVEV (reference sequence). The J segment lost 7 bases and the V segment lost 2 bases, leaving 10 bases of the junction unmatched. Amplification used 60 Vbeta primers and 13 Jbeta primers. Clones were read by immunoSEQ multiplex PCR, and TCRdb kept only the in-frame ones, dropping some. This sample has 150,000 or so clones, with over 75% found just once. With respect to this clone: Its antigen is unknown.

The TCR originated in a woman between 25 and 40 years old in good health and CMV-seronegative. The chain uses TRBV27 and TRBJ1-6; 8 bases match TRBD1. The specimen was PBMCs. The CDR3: CASSLHGQGARNSPLHF. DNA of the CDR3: TGTGCCAGCAGTTTACACGGACAGGGTGCTAGAAATTCACCCCTCCACTTT.